This T cell receptor (beta chain) was documented in a study of tumor-infiltrating lymphocytes in primary liver carcinoma. For the study at large: The patients had histopathologically diagnosed primary liver carcinoma, and their disease was treated by surgical resection. The number of productive TCRbeta reads per sample ranged from roughly 3.65 to 8 million and was similar across tissue types. Tumors were stage T1-T3 N0M0, about 4 to 11 cm across.

The CDR3 spans 16 residues. Germline values: CDR1 SGHAT, CDR2 FQDESV (reference sequence). Unsorted whole blood yielded the blood RNA, and germline DNA was also extracted. It was before surgery that 3.5 to 4 milliliters of peripheral blood were collected. The authors made TCR beta cDNA from around 500 ng total RNA with a constant-region primer. Sequencing libraries for TCR beta derived from three nested multiplex PCR rounds that used slightly modified ARM-PCR. TRBV1-TRBV30 forward primers paired with a C-beta reverse primer were used in the first two PCR rounds, which ran approximately 11 cycles each. TCRdb itself ran the multiplex PCR reads through MiXCR, one entry per CDR3 protein. The data show around 170,000 distinct CDR3 sequences, around 60% seen once. This clonotype has a single count. The junction does not match germline at one end; this may be a read error.

The TCR sequence derives from a man aged 35 to 55 with primary liver carcinoma and hepatitis B virus infection. Input material: peripheral blood. The genes are TRBV11-1 and TRBJ2-1; D call uncertain. The CDR3 coding sequence is TGTACCAGCAGCTTAGATGGTGGGAACCCCTACAATGAGCAGTTCTTC. Protein sequence: CTSSLDGGNPYNEQFF.